Presented here are 30 T cell receptor beta chains from one specimen sequenced in a study of regulatory T cells in long-lasting Graves disease. Building the TCR beta libraries relied on iRepertoire HTBI primers, and CDR3 regions underwent Arm-PCR. MiXCR, run by TCRdb on the multiplex PCR reads, gives a single entry per CDR3 protein. In the table there are some 350,000 distinct CDR3 sequences, 15% to 20% of which are singletons. As to time point: newly diagnosed GD, antithyroid drugs for less than 3 months. PBMC RNA served as the TCR library source. The sample was also linked to a second study, of T cells in Graves' hyperthyroidism and ophthalmopathy.

Sequencing used peripheral blood mononuclear cells (PBMCs), obtained at new diagnosis, from a patient treated with antithyroid drugs. The origin of the receptors is a woman aged 18-29 years with Graves disease.

This clonotype was observed a handful of times. A read error may produce the germline difference seen at one junction end. CDR3 in amino acids: CSARDRSSYNSPHHF. As DNA, the CDR3 is TGCAGTGCTAGGGACAGGAGCTCCTATAATTCACCCCACCACTTT. The chain couples TRBV20-1 to TRBJ1-6; 7 bases match TRBD1. In germline, CDR1 is DFQATT, CDR2 SNEGSKA (reference sequence). CDR3 length: 15 residues.

This clonotype was found a few times. The V gene is TRBV20-1, the J gene TRBJ2-1; 10 nucleotides agree with TRBD1. Germline CDR1 is DFQATT and CDR2 is SNEGSKA (reference sequence). J lost 1 base, V lost 3 bases, and 9 bases had no gene match. The CDR3 has 17 residues. The CDR3 region has the DNA TGCAGTGCTAGGGGACAGGGGAAGGTCTCTTCCTACAATGAGCAGTTCTTC. It translates to CSARGQGKVSSYNEQFF.

This clonotype was counted ten times or more. The chain has TRBV28 and TRBJ1-1; D gene ambiguous. The CDR3 extends over 15 amino acids. Germline V gene sequence: CDR1 MDHEN, CDR2 SYDVKM. V dropped 1 base and J dropped 0 bases, with 9 bases sitting between them. Here the CDR3 DNA reads TGTGCCAGCAGTTTATTACGAATATTGAACACTGAAGCTTTCTTT. Translating it yields CASSLLRILNTEAFF.

V and J are TRBV28 and TRBJ2-5; D call uncertain. The V gene's germline CDR1 is MDHEN and CDR2 SYDVKM. Trimming took 2 bases from V and 1 from J, leaving 17 bases between them. The CDR3 is made up of 17 amino acids. In nucleotides, the CDR3 is TGTGCCAGCAGTTTACTAGGTTCGGGCGGCCTCCAAGAGACCCAGTACTTC. Translating it yields CASSLLGSGGLQETQYF.

The chain has TRBV24-1 and TRBJ2-1; unclear D gene. Germline V gene lookup returns CDR1 KGHDR and CDR2 SFDVKD. Trimming removed 10 bases from V and 3 bases from J, with 9 bases in between. This CDR3 spans 12 amino acids. The CDR3 coding sequence is TGTGCCACGGCTGTGGGCTACAATGAGCAGTTCTTC. This sequence encodes CATAVGYNEQFF.

In its sample, this clonotype was seen a few times. V gene TRBV15 combines with J gene TRBJ1-4; D is ambiguous. Trimming took off 4 bases at V and 8 bases at J, with 20 bases between the two ends. The CDR3 spans 16 residues. Germline CDR1 is LNHNV and CDR2 is YYDKDF (reference sequence). CDR3 nucleotide sequence: TGTGCCACCAGCATACATCCCTCAGGCGTTTCCGAAAAACTGTTTTTT. Translating gives CATSIHPSGVSEKLFF.

In its sample, this clonotype was seen once. The rearrangement links TRBV2 to TRBJ2-2, with D maybe TRBD1 (5 bases). Trimming left V 4 bases short and J 7 bases short, with 10 bases between. The CDR3 extends over 13 amino acids. Germline V CDR1 and CDR2: SNHLY, FYNNEI. For the CDR3, the DNA is TGTGCCAGCAGTGGGGGCCTTGGCGGGGAGCTGTTTTTT. It specifies CASSGGLGGELFF.

The rearrangement joins TRBV2 to TRBJ2-7; 7 positions match TRBD2. The V and J ends lost 5 bases and 7 bases, in that order; junction bases with no gene match: 14. Germline V gene data show CDR1 as SNHLY and CDR2 as FYNNEI. This CDR3 spans 15 amino acids. In DNA, the CDR3 is TGTGCCAGCAGTAGGTTTAAGGGGTCCGGGGGGGAGCAGTACTTC. Amino acid sequence: CASSRFKGSGGEQYF.

The chain has TRBV6-1 and TRBJ2-7; TRBD2 is a possible D gene (6 bases). The CDR3 has 15 amino acids. Germline V lookup: CDR1 MNHNS, CDR2 SASEGT. V was shortened by 6 bases and J by 2 bases, with 17 bases between the two germline ends. CDR3 nucleotide sequence: TGTGCCAGCAGCTCTCACCGGGACTCTCCCTACGAGCAGTACTTC. Protein: CASSSHRDSPYEQYF.

The sample holds many counts of this clonotype. The gene calls are TRBV20-1 and TRBJ2-7; 7 bases map to TRBD1. This CDR3 has 15 amino acids. V was pared by 2 bases and J by 3 bases, with 10 bases of the junction left unmatched. CDR1 DFQATT and CDR2 SNEGSKA come from the germline V gene (reference sequence). The CDR3 DNA follows: TGCAGTGCTAGACTGGGACAGAAACCTGACTACGAGCAGTACTTC. Encoded protein: CSARLGQKPDYEQYF.

The V gene is TRBV6-5, the J gene TRBJ2-7, with a tentative D call TRBD1 (6 bases). CDR3 length: 14 residues. CDR1 and CDR2 from the germline V gene are MNHEY and SVGAGI. V was shortened by 4 bases and J by 0 bases, with 10 bases between the two germline ends. The CDR3 nucleotides are TGTGCCAGCAGTTGGACAGCTATCTCCTACGAGCAGTACTTC. As protein: CASSWTAISYEQYF.

This clonotype was observed many times. V and J are TRBV6-1 and TRBJ1-1, with 8 bases lining up with TRBD1. Germline-derived CDR1 and CDR2 are MNHNS and SASEGT. This CDR3 contains 10 residues. J gave up 11 bases and V 8 bases, and 4 bases lay outside the gene matches. The CDR3 region is CASVDRDAFF. In DNA, the CDR3 is TGTGCCAGCGTGGACAGGGATGCTTTCTTT.

This clonotype was found many times. The chain couples TRBV2 to TRBJ1-2; D ambiguous. The germline V gene has CDR1 SNHLY and CDR2 FYNNEI. The CDR3 loop spans 12 amino acids. V was shortened by 6 bases and J by 4 bases, with 9 bases between the two germline ends. CDR3 bases: TGTGCCAGCAGACCCGACACCTATGGCTACACCTTC. Translation gives CASRPDTYGYTF.

There are many counts of this clonotype. The V call is TRBV3-1, the J call TRBJ1-1; D is uncertain. CDR3 length: 16 amino acids. Trimming stripped 1 base from V and 1 base from J, with 13 bases between. In germline, CDR1 is LGHDT, CDR2 YNNKEL (reference sequence). In DNA form, the CDR3 reads TGTGCCAGCAGCCAAGTGCTGGTTCGGGGGAACACTGAAGCTTTCTTT. Its translation: CASSQVLVRGNTEAFF.

This clonotype showed up just a few times. The chain is built from TRBV4-1 and TRBJ1-4; the D is unclear. This CDR3 is built from 16 residues. V was shortened by 3 bases and J by 0 bases, with 11 bases between the two germline ends. Germline CDR1 is MGHRA and CDR2 is YSYEKL. This chain's CDR3 is CASSQDSGATNEKLFF. CDR3 bases: TGCGCCAGCAGCCAGGATTCAGGCGCAACTAATGAAAAACTGTTTTTT.

This clonotype was observed many times. This chain links TRBV10-3 with TRBJ2-5, with unresolved D. The CDR3 covers 13 residues. The germline V gene has CDR1 ENHRY and CDR2 SYGVKD. V gave up 3 bases and J gave up 2 bases, with 7 bases separating them. CDR3 sequence: CAISDGQQETQYF. Here the CDR3 DNA reads TGTGCCATCAGTGACGGCCAGCAAGAGACCCAGTACTTC.

This rearrangement joins TRBV19 to TRBJ1-1; 9 bases agree with TRBD1. Germline V gives CDR1 LNHDA, CDR2 SQIVND (reference sequence). Trimming took 6 bases from V and 7 from J; bases not matched to a gene: 6. This CDR3 spans 13 amino acids. As DNA, the CDR3 is TGTGCCAGTAGACCGAACAGGGGGCATGAAGCTTTCTTT. Amino acid sequence: CASRPNRGHEAFF.

The CDR3 region has the DNA TGTGCCAGTCAAGTAGACAGAGACCAGAATCAGCCCCAGCATTTT. Translation gives CASQVDRDQNQPQHF. This sequence joins TRBV19 and TRBJ1-5; D is possibly TRBD1 (5 bases). Germline loops: CDR1 LNHDA, CDR2 SQIVND (reference sequence). There are 15 residues in the CDR3. V lost 8 bases to trimming and J lost 4 bases, with 18 bases between them.

This clonotype was detected many times. The rearrangement joins TRBV3-1 to TRBJ2-7; D not resolved. CDR1 and CDR2 from the germline V gene are LGHDT and YNNKEL (reference sequence). V shed 2 bases and J shed 0 bases, with 11 bases lying between them. The CDR3 runs to 15 residues. The CDR3 nucleotides are TGTGCCAGCAGCCAAAGGCGCCCGAGCTCCTACGAGCAGTACTTC. Protein product: CASSQRRPSSYEQYF.

This clonotype was counted at least ten times. This sequence joins TRBV2 and TRBJ2-4; D gene unclear. Deletions cut 1 base from V and 8 bases from J, with 9 bases between. Germline assignment: CDR1 SNHLY and CDR2 FYNNEI. The CDR3 is 13 amino acids. In DNA, the CDR3 is TGTGCCAGCAGTGAAGGATTAGGTCACATTCAGTACTTC. Amino acid sequence: CASSEGLGHIQYF.

The chain employs TRBV19 and TRBJ2-1; a weak D match, TRBD2 (6 bases). The germline V gene has CDR1 LNHDA and CDR2 SQIVND (reference sequence). The CDR3 sequence is 14 residues long. V was trimmed by 3 bases and J by 2 bases, leaving 8 bases between them. Here the CDR3 reads CASSIGGTYNEQFF. DNA of the CDR3: TGTGCCAGTAGTATCGGCGGGACCTACAATGAGCAGTTCTTC.

This clonotype appeared many times. The chain uses TRBV7-3 and TRBJ2-1; 8 bases match TRBD2. The V segment lost 5 bases and the J segment 8 bases; nucleotides outside the gene matches: 11. CDR1 is SGHTA and CDR2 is FQGTGA in the germline V gene. CDR3 length equals 15 residues. In DNA, the CDR3 is TGTGCCAGCAGCCGGGAGGGGACTAGGCTCGATGAGCAGTTCTTC. It is translated as CASSREGTRLDEQFF.

In its sample, this clonotype was seen many times. The V call is TRBV28, the J call TRBJ2-3, with 12 bases matching TRBD2. This CDR3 spans 17 amino acids. CDR1 MDHEN and CDR2 SYDVKM come from the germline V gene. V trimming: 4 bases; J trimming: 4 bases; junction bases outside the gene matches: 9. In DNA, the CDR3 is TGTGCCAGCAGTTCCCCCAGACTAGCGGGGGTTCCAGATACGCAGTATTTT. As protein: CASSSPRLAGVPDTQYF. Looking up the rest from reference TRBV28 and TRBJ2-3 gives the full variable domain: DVKVTQSSRYLVKRTGEKVFLECVQDMDHENMFWYRQDPGLGLRLIYFSYDVKMKEKGDIPEGYSVSREKKERFSLILESASTNQTSMYLCASSSPRLAGVPDTQYFGPGTRLTVL.

To note about this clonotype: Given a much more abundant clone one base away, this may be a read error. This is likely a read error, given that the CDR3 carries no conserved phenylalanine or tryptophan at its end. The CDR3 spells CASSQATGGSYGYTS. The DNA of the CDR3 is TGTGCCAGCAGCCAAGCCACAGGGGGCAGCTATGGCTACACCTCC. The chain has TRBV4-2 and TRBJ1-2; 9 bases match TRBD1. Per germline, CDR1 LGHNA and CDR2 YNFKEQ. Trimming cost V 1 base and J 4 bases; bases outside gene matches: 4. CDR3 length: 15 amino acids.

This clonotype was recorded at least ten times. This chain joins TRBV4-2 and TRBJ1-3; D unresolved. From germline, CDR1 is LGHNA and CDR2 YNFKEQ. V shed 3 bases and J shed 1 base, with 7 bases lying between them. The CDR3 spans 14 residues. The DNA of the CDR3 is TGTGCCAGCAGCCAGGTGTTGTCTGGAAACACCATATATTTT. This sequence encodes CASSQVLSGNTIYF.

This clonotype was seen many times. J is TRBJ1-1 and V is TRBV5-1; D is perhaps TRBD1 (6 bases). The V end lost 1 base, the J end lost 1 base, and 14 bases lay between the germline ends. Germline CDR1 reads SGHRS; CDR2 reads YFSETQ. The CDR3 runs 16 residues. The chain's CDR3 is CASSLPGAPRNTEAFF. The CDR3 DNA reads TGCGCCAGCAGCTTGCCAGGGGCTCCCAGGAACACTGAAGCTTTCTTT.

The chain combines TRBV25-1 with TRBJ2-7; 7 bases agree with TRBD1. Germline CDR1 and CDR2: MGHDK and SYGVNS. The CDR3 length is 16 residues. The V and J ends lost 6 bases and 5 bases, in that order; junction bases with no gene match: 16. The CDR3 sequence: CASSLTGATSWDEQYF. The CDR3, as DNA: TGTGCCAGCAGCCTAACAGGGGCCACCTCATGGGACGAGCAGTACTTC.

This clonotype occurred many times. The chain recombines TRBV4-1 with TRBJ2-3, with 8 nucleotides matching TRBD1. CDR1 is MGHRA, CDR2 YSYEKL, per germline. The CDR3 sequence is 16 residues long. V lost 1 base to trimming and J lost 4 bases; unmatched junction nucleotides: 7. CDR3 in amino acids: CASSQARDRGADTQYF. The CDR3 DNA is TGCGCCAGCAGCCAAGCTAGAGACAGGGGAGCAGATACGCAGTATTTT.

This clonotype was picked up a small number of times. The chain recombines TRBV9 with TRBJ2-5; the D gene is possibly TRBD2 (6 bases). Germline CDR1 reads SGDLS; CDR2 reads YYNGEE. CDR3 length: 15 amino acids. Trimming cost V 5 bases and J 5 bases, with 19 bases left between them. The CDR3 sequence is CASSSGTSIPETQYF. The CDR3 DNA sequence: TGTGCCAGCAGTTCCGGGACTTCCATACCTGAGACCCAGTACTTC.

At least ten counts were recorded for this clonotype. The rearrangement links TRBV20-1 to TRBJ2-7; TRBD2 is a possible D gene (5 bases). V was cut by 3 bases and J by 9 bases, with 18 bases left in between. Germline V gene sequence: CDR1 DFQATT, CDR2 SNEGSKA (reference sequence). The CDR3 totals 13 residues. CDR3: CSASGEQLGGQYF. The CDR3, as DNA: TGCAGTGCTAGCGGGGAACAACTTGGAGGGCAGTACTTC.